This TCR beta chain is drawn from a study of blood T cell repertoires in COVID-19. On the study more broadly: Spain, Italy and the United States supplied samples that represented acute and convalescent COVID-19. PBMCs, B-cell-depleted T cells, or T cells were the source of the cDNA or gDNA that made up the material.

Seattle participants joined during active infection and were tracked over time. There are 12 residues in the CDR3. Looked up from germline, CDR1 is MNHEY and CDR2 is SVGEGT. V was cut by 0 bases and J by 9 bases, with 6 bases left in between. As originally analysed: Amplification from reference gene primers served as the basis for estimated nucleated cell counts. The assay was immunoSEQ multiplex PCR, and TCRdb's table has in-frame clones only and misses some. The D gene and trimming were derived from the DNA, and the V and J assignments and clone size from that table. The sample holds 180,000 or so clones, roughly 84% seen once.

This TCR came from a person aged 65 to 79 with COVID-19, enrolled during active disease. This chain uses TRBV6-2 or TRBV6-3 with TRBJ1-5, with D uncertain. The sample taken for sequencing was peripheral blood. The CDR3 nucleotides are TGTGCCAGCAGTTACTCGTCCGGGCCCCAGCATTTT. As protein: CASSYSSGPQHF.